These T cell receptor beta chains were read from a single sample in a study of blood T cell repertoires in COVID-19. TCRdb keeps only in-frame clones here, not all; method: immunoSEQ multiplex PCR. The sample carries over 200,000 clones, roughly 85% recorded once. Source material: PBMCs or T cells enriched from blood (not recorded which). These receptors were collected from a woman aged 45-59 years who had recovered from COVID-19. The CDR3 runs from the conserved cysteine through the conserved F or W. Fields, in order: V gene, D gene, J gene, clone size, CDR3 DNA, CDR3 protein. A D gene is named only where the DNA matches it firmly. Part of the rows lack a size; the others show once, few, many or a class for expanded clones.

TRBV11-2	NA	TRBJ1-1	NA	TGTGCCAGCAGCCCAACAGGGCTGGGGGCTGAAGCTTTCTTT	CASSPTGLGAEAFF
TRBV3-1/TRBV3-2	NA	TRBJ1-2	NA	TGTGCCAGCGCTCGACAGGCAAACTATGGCTACACCTTC	CASARQANYGYTF
TRBV6-5	NA	TRBJ1-1	NA	TGTGCCATCCAGGGTGCGATGAACACTGAAGCTTTCTTT	CAIQGAMNTEAFF
TRBV18	NA	TRBJ2-7	NA	TGTGCCAGCTCACCGGGACAGCTTAGCGGCGAGCAGTACTTC	CASSPGQLSGEQYF
TRBV7-2	TRBD1	TRBJ2-1	once	TGTGCCAGCAGCTTTGGGGCCGGAGGACAGGGTGGAAATGAGCAGTTCTTC	CASSFGAGGQGGNEQFF
TRBV6-5	TRBD1	TRBJ1-4	once	TGTGCCAGCAGGAGAGACAGGGTGAATGAAAAACTGTTTTTT	CASRRDRVNEKLFF
TRBV11-1	TRBD2	TRBJ2-5	NA	TGTGCCAGCAGCTTTTTACTAGCGGGAGTGGGCGAGACCCAGTACTTC	CASSFLLAGVGETQYF
TRBV3-1/TRBV3-2	TRBD2	TRBJ2-2	NA	TGTGCCAGCAGCCAAGACCGGCTAGCGGGGGGGCTCGGGGAGCTGTTTTTT	CASSQDRLAGGLGELFF
TRBV7-9	NA	TRBJ2-2	NA	TGTGCCAGCAGCTTAACGGGTACCGGGGAGCTGTTTTTT	CASSLTGTGELFF
TRBV19	NA	TRBJ1-1	once	TGTGCCAGTAGTGTGCAAGGGGGGAACACTGAAGCTTTCTTT	CASSVQGGNTEAFF
TRBV5-1	TRBD2	TRBJ2-1	few	TGCGCCAGCAGTTGGCGGGGGAATGAGCAGTTCTTC	CASSWRGNEQFF
TRBV5-1	TRBD1	TRBJ2-2	NA	TGCGCCAGCAGCCTGGGACAGGGGGCGAACACCGGGGAGCTGTTTTTT	CASSLGQGANTGELFF
TRBV19	TRBD1	TRBJ2-7	NA	TGTGCCAGTAATCCCGGGACAGGGGACTACGAGCAGTACTTC	CASNPGTGDYEQYF
TRBV10-3	NA	TRBJ2-1	NA	TGTGCCATCAGTGAGTCAAGTATTAGCACCAATGAGCAGTTCTTC	CAISESSISTNEQFF
TRBV28	NA	TRBJ2-1	NA	TGTGCCAGCAAAACAGTCTTCTACAATGAGCAGTTCTTC	CASKTVFYNEQFF
TRBV7-9	NA	TRBJ1-6	once	TGTGCCAGCAGAAGACAGCAGGATAATTCACCCCTCCACTTT	CASRRQQDNSPLHF
TRBV7-6	NA	TRBJ2-2	NA	TGTGCCAGCAGCTTAGTATTTGGACGGGGAAACACCGGGGAGCTGTTTTTT	CASSLVFGRGNTGELFF
TRBV12-3/TRBV12-4	NA	TRBJ2-5	NA	TGTGCCAGCAGAAACAGGGCGCAGGAGACCCAGTACTTC	CASRNRAQETQYF
TRBV30	TRBD2	TRBJ2-2	NA	TGTGCCTGGATGTTCGGCCTAGCGGGAGTAGCCGGGGAGCTGTTTTTT	CAWMFGLAGVAGELFF
TRBV29-1	TRBD1	TRBJ1-1	NA	TGCAGCGTTGGAGGACAGGTAAACACTGAAGCTTTCTTT	CSVGGQVNTEAFF
TRBV29-1	TRBD2	TRBJ2-1	once	TGCAGCGCTTGGACTAGCGGGAGCGGTGAGCAGTTCTTC	CSAWTSGSGEQFF
TRBV24-1	NA	TRBJ1-4	NA	TGTGCCACCACAGGACAGCGTGAAAAACTGTTTTTT	CATTGQREKLFF
TRBV7-9	TRBD1	TRBJ1-1	NA	TGTGCCAGCAGCCGGGGACAGGGGAGTGGACACACTGAAGCTTTCTTT	CASSRGQGSGHTEAFF
TRBV2	TRBD2	TRBJ2-1	NA	TGTGCCAGCAGTCTCAGCGGGAGCAATGAGCAGTTCTTC	CASSLSGSNEQFF
TRBV7-2	NA	TRBJ2-1	NA	TGTGCCAGCAGCCCTAGGTTGGAGCAGTTCTTC	CASSPRLEQFF
TRBV28	NA	TRBJ2-7	NA	TGTGCCAGCAGTTTATCTGGGCGGGGCGGCTACTACGAGCAGTACTTC	CASSLSGRGGYYEQYF
TRBV12-5	NA	TRBJ2-2	NA	TGTGCTAGTGCCGACATTAACACCGGGGAGCTGTTTTTT	CASADINTGELFF
TRBV2	NA	TRBJ1-2	NA	TGTGCCAGCAGTGAACGGACACCGGATGGCTACACCTTC	CASSERTPDGYTF
TRBV29-1	NA	TRBJ2-1	NA	TGCAGCGCGGGGACTTCCTACAATGAGCAGTTCTTC	CSAGTSYNEQFF
TRBV5-1	TRBD1	TRBJ2-1	NA	TGCGCCAGCAGCCCCGGGACAGGGGGATACAATGAGCAGTTCTTC	CASSPGTGGYNEQFF
TRBV5-6	TRBD1	TRBJ1-1	NA	TGTGCCAGCAGCTTCCCGCTGGACAGGGGAACTGAAGCTTTCTTT	CASSFPLDRGTEAFF
TRBV28	NA	TRBJ2-5	NA	TGTGCCAGCACCAGGGGAGGGGTAGAGACCCAGTACTTC	CASTRGGVETQYF
TRBV28	TRBD1	TRBJ1-4	NA	TGTGCCAGCAGTAAACAGGGGGCGGCAACTAATGAAAAACTGTTTTTT	CASSKQGAATNEKLFF
TRBV9	NA	TRBJ2-2	NA	TGTGCCAGCAGCGTAGAGGACGGGAGCCACGGGGAGCTGTTTTTT	CASSVEDGSHGELFF
TRBV2	TRBD2	TRBJ2-2	NA	TGTGCCAGCAGTGATCGGGGCGGGGGGACCGGGGAGCTGTTTTTT	CASSDRGGGTGELFF
TRBV7-9	TRBD2	TRBJ2-1	NA	TGTGCCAGCAGCAAGACTAGCGGAGCTGGGAATGAGCAGTTCTTC	CASSKTSGAGNEQFF
TRBV6-5	TRBD1	TRBJ2-5	NA	TGTGCCAGCAACACCGGGACAGCTCAAGAGACCCAGTACTTC	CASNTGTAQETQYF
TRBV25-1	NA	TRBJ1-3	NA	TGTGCCAGCAGTAATACTGGAAACACCATATATTTT	CASSNTGNTIYF
TRBV7-8	TRBD1	TRBJ1-1	once	TGTGCCAGCAGCTTTGACAGGGGTGACACTGAAGCTTTCTTT	CASSFDRGDTEAFF
TRBV19	NA	TRBJ1-1	NA	TGTGCCAGTAGTCGGGCGGGGAACACTGAAGCTTTCTTT	CASSRAGNTEAFF
TRBV6-5	NA	TRBJ2-4	NA	TGTGCCAGCAGTTACGGCAGGTCTCTAGCCAAAAACATTCAGTACTTC	CASSYGRSLAKNIQYF
TRBV10-3	TRBD2	TRBJ2-7	NA	TGTGCCATACGAACTAGCGACGTAGGGGAGCAGTACTTC	CAIRTSDVGEQYF
TRBV19	TRBD2	TRBJ2-1	NA	TGTGCCAGTAGTACGAAGACTAGCGGGAACAACAATGAGCAGTTCTTC	CASSTKTSGNNNEQFF
TRBV5-4	NA	TRBJ2-3	NA	TGTGCCAGCAGGAATCGGGCGGGGAGCACAGATACGCAGTATTTT	CASRNRAGSTDTQYF
TRBV13	TRBD2	TRBJ2-5	NA	TGTGCCAGCAGCTACCTAAGCGGGAGGCAGACCCAGTACTTC	CASSYLSGRQTQYF
TRBV6-2/TRBV6-3	NA	TRBJ2-1	NA	TGTGCCAGCAGTTACTTTCGGGAGCAGTTCTTC	CASSYFREQFF
TRBV14	NA	TRBJ1-1	NA	TGTGCCAGCAGCCGGCTCGGTACAGTGAACACTGAAGCTTTCTTT	CASSRLGTVNTEAFF
TRBV5-1	NA	TRBJ1-5	NA	TGCGCCAGCAGCTTGGACAGGGGCAATCAGCCCCAGCATTTT	CASSLDRGNQPQHF
TRBV7-2	NA	TRBJ1-1	NA	TGTGCCAGCAGCTTAGCCGGGGGGGCGGGGACCGCTTTCTTT	CASSLAGGAGTAFF
TRBV3-1/TRBV3-2	TRBD1	TRBJ1-2	NA	TGTGCCAGCAGTGTAACTGCCGGGACAGGGTATGGCTACACCTTC	CASSVTAGTGYGYTF
TRBV30	TRBD1	TRBJ1-3	NA	TGTGCCTGGACCCACAGGGGCCGGAGGTGGGGAAACACCATATATTTT	CAWTHRGRRWGNTIYF
TRBV13	TRBD2	TRBJ2-2	NA	TGTGCCAGCAGCTCCAGACTAGCGGGACCCACCGGGGAGCTGTTTTTT	CASSSRLAGPTGELFF
TRBV2	TRBD1	TRBJ1-1	NA	TGTGCCAGCAGGGTAGACAGGGCGGACACTGAAGCTTTCTTT	CASRVDRADTEAFF
TRBV12-3/TRBV12-4	NA	TRBJ1-5	once	TGTGCCAGCAGCTTCCAGGGGCCCCAGCATTTT	CASSFQGPQHF
TRBV2	NA	TRBJ2-5	few	TGTGCCAGCACATTCGGTCACAGGGAGACCCAGTACTTC	CASTFGHRETQYF
TRBV3-1/TRBV3-2	TRBD2	TRBJ2-1	NA	TGTGCCAGCAGCCAAGCGGGGACTAGCGGAGCTCGGGGCAATGAGCAGTTCTTC	CASSQAGTSGARGNEQFF
TRBV28	NA	TRBJ2-7	NA	TGTGCCAGCAGTCCTCCGGGATCTATACTCGAGCAGTACTTC	CASSPPGSILEQYF
TRBV4-1	NA	TRBJ1-1	NA	TGCGCCAGCAGCCAAGATGGGCAGGGTGGGACTGAAGCTTTCTTT	CASSQDGQGGTEAFF